This entry concerns a single T cell receptor (beta chain). In the original processing: The authors estimated nucleated cell counts from reference gene primer amplification. The repertoire was sequenced with immunoSEQ multiplex PCR; TCRdb's copy has only in-frame clones and lacks some. V, J and clone size reflect that table, while D and trimming were determined from the DNA. The profile shows some 56,000 clones, approximately 80% of them singletons. This sample is part of a study of blood T cell repertoires in COVID-19. Overall study context: The samples span acute and convalescent COVID-19 from the United States, Italy and Spain.

The CDR3 is 15 residues long. Germline assignment: CDR1 SGHRS and CDR2 YFSETQ. V gave up 0 bases and J gave up 7 bases, with 14 bases separating them. The chain is built from TRBV5-1 and TRBJ2-1; D may be TRBD1 (5 bases). The receptor comes from a woman of 80 years or more with acute or convalescent COVID-19. The sequenced sample was peripheral blood. The DNA of the CDR3 is TGCGCCAGCAGCTTGGGTGCAGGGTCCGAGAATGAGCAGTTCTTC. It is translated as CASSLGAGSENEQFF.